Below are 15 T cell receptor beta chains sequenced from a single sample in a study of T cells in Graves' hyperthyroidism and ophthalmopathy. What was amplified from RNA transcripts were TCR beta CDR3 regions. A set of HTBI primers served as the primers for a first-round RT-PCR of the TCR CDR3. TCRdb redid the calling of the multiplex PCR reads with MiXCR, one entry per CDR3 protein. The sample includes about 740,000 distinct CDR3 sequences, less than 15% of them seen just once. Sequencing was carried out using blood. These receptors were obtained from a woman aged 18-29 years with Graves' hyperthyroidism.

This clonotype was seen repeatedly, ten times or more. V usage is TRBV30 and J usage is TRBJ2-5; 7 bases are a match to TRBD2. CDR3 length: 16 amino acids. The ends lost 5 bases at V and 5 bases at J; junction bases unmatched: 17. CDR1 is GTSNPN and CDR2 is SVGIG in the germline V gene (reference sequence). CDR3 in amino acids: CAWQAGRVPFRETQYF. CDR3 DNA sequence: TGTGCCTGGCAGGCGGGGAGGGTGCCGTTCCGGGAGACCCAGTACTTC.

This clonotype was recorded many times. The chain recombines TRBV6-5 with TRBJ2-5; no clear D gene. Germline CDR1 reads MNHEY; CDR2 reads SVGAGI. V lost 1 base, J lost 4 bases, and 13 bases lay in between. The CDR3 extends over 15 amino acids. The CDR3 bases are TGTGCCAGCAGTTACTTGCCTACTTGGACAGAGACCCAGTACTTC. It specifies CASSYLPTWTETQYF.

This clonotype was detected only a few times. The rearrangement links TRBV19 to TRBJ2-7, with 7 bases lining up with TRBD2. CDR3 length equals 15 residues. Germline V gives CDR1 LNHDA, CDR2 SQIVND (reference sequence). V gave up 6 bases and J gave up 0 bases; unmatched junction bases: 8. DNA for the CDR3: TGTGCCAGTAGGACTAGTGGGGGGGGCTCCTACGAGCAGTACTTC. It specifies CASRTSGGGSYEQYF.

Many counts were recorded for this clonotype. The V gene is TRBV5-4, the J gene TRBJ2-1; 12 bases fit TRBD2. Germline values: CDR1 SGHNT, CDR2 YYREEE (reference sequence). This CDR3 contains 16 residues. V gave up 0 bases and J gave up 9 bases; unmatched junction bases: 7. CDR3 in amino acids: CASSLDGASGRGEQFF. CDR3 coding DNA: TGTGCCAGCAGCTTGGACGGGGCTAGCGGGAGGGGTGAGCAGTTCTTC.

This clonotype has ten or more counts. The chain recombines TRBV20-1 with TRBJ2-3, with 8 bases matching TRBD1. Germline CDR1 and CDR2: DFQATT and SNEGSKA (reference sequence). V lost 3 bases to trimming and J lost 0 bases; unmatched junction nucleotides: 2. The CDR3 extends over 14 amino acids. CDR3 bases: TGCAGTGCTAGCCGGGACAGGAGCACAGATACGCAGTATTTT. Protein sequence: CSASRDRSTDTQYF.

This clonotype has only a few counts. The rearrangement links TRBV5-1 to TRBJ2-1; TRBD2 matches at 12 bases. Trimming cost V 2 bases and J 5 bases; bases outside gene matches: 5. The CDR3 runs 16 residues. Germline lookup yields CDR1 SGHRS and CDR2 YFSETQ. CDR3 sequence: CASSLGLAGPNNEQFF. In DNA form, the CDR3 reads TGCGCCAGCAGCTTAGGACTAGCGGGACCCAACAATGAGCAGTTCTTC.

This clonotype was seen many times. The chain recombines TRBV7-9 with TRBJ2-7, with TRBD2 as a possible D gene (5 bases). The germline CDR1 and CDR2 sequences are SEHNR and FQNEAQ (reference sequence). The CDR3 contains 13 residues. V gave up 7 bases and J gave up 4 bases, with 14 bases separating them. For the CDR3, the DNA is TGTGCCAGCACCCCCAGCGCGGGTTACGAGCAGTACTTC. Translation gives CASTPSAGYEQYF.

This clonotype was recorded a few times. The J gene is TRBJ2-3, the V gene TRBV12-3 or TRBV12-4, with D unclear. V was cut by 11 bases and J by 4 bases, with 7 bases left in between. The CDR3 covers 10 residues. The CDR3 sequence: CAVGADTQYF. The CDR3 DNA follows: TGTGCCGTGGGCGCAGATACGCAGTATTTT.

This clonotype was recorded many times. The genes are TRBV20-1 and TRBJ2-7; 10 bases agree with TRBD2. Germline V gene lookup returns CDR1 DFQATT and CDR2 SNEGSKA (reference sequence). V was pared by 0 bases and J by 5 bases, with 10 bases of the junction left unmatched. The CDR3 extends over 16 amino acids. The chain's CDR3 is CSAREFPSGSLNEQYF. For the CDR3, the DNA is TGCAGTGCTAGAGAATTCCCTAGCGGGAGCCTCAACGAGCAGTACTTC.

In this sample, this clonotype turned up a few times. This chain links TRBV6-1 with TRBJ1-4; perhaps TRBD1 as D (6 bases). This CDR3 spans 15 amino acids. Trimming took 11 bases from V and 5 from J, leaving 21 bases between them. Germline assignment: CDR1 MNHNS and CDR2 SASEGT. CDR3 in DNA: TGTGCCTCAGGGGCTCCGGGACGGCAGAATGAAAAACTGTTTTTT. Translated: CASGAPGRQNEKLFF.

The genes are TRBV27 and TRBJ1-2; possible D gene TRBD1, 6 bases. This CDR3 spans 16 amino acids. Trimming removed 2 bases from V and 0 bases from J, with 13 bases in between. Germline assignment: CDR1 MNHEY and CDR2 SMNVEV (reference sequence). The CDR3 region is CASSLGGGWANYGYTF. DNA for the CDR3: TGTGCCAGCAGTTTAGGGGGCGGGTGGGCTAACTATGGCTACACCTTC.

This clonotype was counted at least ten times. This chain joins TRBV4-2 and TRBJ1-2; D call uncertain. V shed 4 bases and J shed 8 bases, with 17 bases lying between them. This CDR3 region has 14 residues. Germline V gives CDR1 LGHNA, CDR2 YNFKEQ. CDR3 protein: CASSRPEGGGGYTF. Here the CDR3 DNA reads TGTGCCAGCAGCCGTCCTGAGGGTGGCGGCGGCTACACCTTC.

This clonotype occurred many times. The V and J genes are TRBV6-1 and TRBJ2-1; D is perhaps TRBD2 (6 bases). The V and J ends lost 7 bases and 6 bases respectively, with 13 bases between them. Germline V gives CDR1 MNHNS, CDR2 SASEGT. This CDR3 region has 13 residues. This CDR3 is CASNPTRVNEQFF. The CDR3 DNA follows: TGTGCCAGCAACCCGACTAGAGTCAATGAGCAGTTCTTC.

The chain couples TRBV6-4 to TRBJ2-1, with D perhaps TRBD2 (6 bases). The CDR3 totals 16 residues. V lost 0 bases to trimming and J lost 4 bases, with 13 bases between them. CDR1 is MRHNA and CDR2 is SNTAGT in the germline V gene. The CDR3 here is CASSDSGSLAYNEQFF. The CDR3 bases are TGTGCCAGCAGTGACTCGGGTTCGCTAGCGTACAATGAGCAGTTCTTC.

This clonotype was counted only a few times. The chain links TRBV7-8 to TRBJ2-6; D possibly corresponds to TRBD2 (5 bases). Germline-derived CDR1 and CDR2 are SGHVS and FQNEAQ. Trimming removed 2 bases at V and 0 bases at J, with 11 bases between. The length of the CDR3 is 17 residues. The CDR3 is CASSLRVGSSGANVLTF. Written as DNA, the CDR3 is TGTGCCAGCAGCTTAAGGGTTGGGAGCTCTGGGGCCAACGTCCTGACTTTC.